The 29 T cell receptor beta chains below come from one sample, sequenced in a study of shared clonotypes between healthy human individuals. The protocol was immunoSEQ multiplex PCR, while the TCRdb copy is restricted to in-frame clones and leaves out a portion. Of some 1 million clones in the sample, 65% to 75% are singletons; the top ten hold around 1.5%. The sequenced sample was memory CD4+ T cells sorted from blood. The subset here: CD45RA-negative fraction. All receptors come from a man aged 18 to 30 in good health.

CDR3 region: CASSNSGGASYEQYF. DNA for the CDR3: TGTGCCAGCAGCAACAGCGGGGGGGCCTCCTACGAGCAGTACTTC. The genes are TRBV27 and TRBJ2-7; 10 bases are a match to TRBD2. Losses at the gene ends were 6 bases for V and 0 bases for J; bases not matched to a gene: 5. The CDR3 totals 15 residues. CDR1 MNHEY and CDR2 SMNVEV come from the germline V gene (reference sequence).

The chain is built from TRBV18 and TRBJ1-4, with D perhaps matching TRBD1 (6 bases). V was clipped by 6 bases and J by 8 bases, with 16 bases between them. This CDR3 is built from 14 residues. Germline CDR1 reads KGHSH; CDR2 reads LQKENI. Here the CDR3 reads CASSPDTGREKLFF. CDR3 DNA: TGTGCCAGCTCTCCCGACACAGGGCGCGAAAAACTGTTTTTT.

V usage is TRBV2 and J usage is TRBJ2-7; D not certain. Germline V CDR1 and CDR2: SNHLY, FYNNEI. This CDR3 region has 11 residues. Trimming took off 2 bases at V and 7 bases at J, with 6 bases between the two ends. The CDR3 DNA follows: TGTGCCAGCAGTGAATTTGGAGAGCAGTACTTC. It translates to CASSEFGEQYF.

The CDR3 region is CASSLTLNYGYTF. The CDR3, as DNA: TGTGCCAGCAGCTTGACTCTGAACTATGGCTACACCTTC. This chain uses TRBV5-8 with TRBJ1-2, with D hard to call. Germline V gene sequence: CDR1 SGHTS, CDR2 YDEGEE. Trimming pared 1 base from V and 2 bases from J, leaving 6 bases between. CDR3 length: 13 amino acids. The full variable domain, completed using reference TRBV5-8 and TRBJ1-2, is EAGVTQSPTHLIKTRGQQATLRCSPISGHTSVYWYQQALGLGLQFLLWYDEGEERNRGNFPPRFSGRQFPNYSSELNVNALELEDSALYLCASSLTLNYGYTFGSGTRLTVV.

Regarding this clone: Other DNA variants within this sample encode the same CDR3. The rearrangement joins TRBV7-8 to TRBJ2-7, with a possible D match to TRBD2 (6 bases). Trimming removed 3 bases at V and 3 bases at J, with 15 bases between. This CDR3 has 15 residues. Per the germline V gene, CDR1 is SGHVS and CDR2 is FQNEAQ. The CDR3 spells CASSLGEAGRYEQYF. DNA for the CDR3: TGTGCCAGCAGCTTGGGTGAGGCGGGACGCTACGAGCAGTACTTC.

The V gene is TRBV30, the J gene TRBJ2-2, with 9 bases identical to TRBD2. Per germline, CDR1 GTSNPN and CDR2 SVGIG (reference sequence). The CDR3 extends over 15 amino acids. V dropped 1 base and J dropped 6; count of bases not matched to a gene: 6. CDR3: CAWSGGRVVAGELFF. In nucleotides, the CDR3 is TGTGCCTGGAGTGGCGGGAGGGTAGTAGCCGGGGAGCTGTTTTTT.

The chain couples TRBV6-1 to TRBJ2-7; maybe TRBD1 (6 bases). The CDR3 contains 13 residues. The ends were cut back, 5 bases at V and 6 bases at J, with 14 bases in the middle. In germline, CDR1 is MNHNS, CDR2 SASEGT. In nucleotides, the CDR3 is TGTGCCAGCAGTAACAGGGTATTAGTCGAGCAGTACTTC. Translated, it gives CASSNRVLVEQYF.

V and J are TRBV11-2 and TRBJ2-2, with 9 bases lining up with TRBD1. The junction had 10 bases not matched to a gene; V was cut back by 3 bases and J by 2 bases. Germline CDR1 is SGHAT and CDR2 is FQNNGV. The CDR3 consists of 18 residues. CDR3 coding DNA: TGTGCCAGCAGCTTTCTAGGAGGGGGACAGGGAAACACCGGGGAGCTGTTTTTT. Translation: CASSFLGGGQGNTGELFF.

The CDR3 region has the DNA TGTGCCAGCAGTGCCCGCTCGCAGTCCTACAATGAGCAGTTCTTC. Amino acids: CASSARSQSYNEQFF. This sequence joins TRBV2 and TRBJ2-1; D gene unclear. This CDR3 comprises 15 residues. CDR1 and CDR2 from the germline V gene are SNHLY and FYNNEI. The germline V and J ends were trimmed by 4 bases and 1 base, with 11 bases remaining between them.

The V and J genes are TRBV10-3 and TRBJ2-2, with 7 nucleotides matching TRBD1. The CDR3 consists of 14 residues. V lost 10 bases to trimming and J lost 6 bases; unmatched junction nucleotides: 11. Germline V CDR1 and CDR2: ENHRY, SYGVKD. The CDR3 region is CATTNDRAAGELFF. CDR3 DNA sequence: TGTGCCACGACAAACGACAGGGCCGCCGGGGAGCTGTTTTTT.

V and J are TRBV7-8 and TRBJ2-7; weak D call: TRBD2 (5 bases). Germline V lookup: CDR1 SGHVS, CDR2 FQNEAQ. Trimming stripped 3 bases from V and 7 bases from J, with 19 bases between. CDR3 size: 15 residues. CDR3 sequence reads: CASSFTGSYSGEQYF. CDR3 coding DNA: TGTGCCAGCAGCTTTACCGGGTCCTATTCGGGGGAGCAGTACTTC.

The rearrangement uses TRBV5-1 and TRBJ1-5; D gene ambiguous. Germline CDR1 reads SGHRS; CDR2 reads YFSETQ. The V gene lost 4 bases and the J gene lost 4 bases, with 9 bases spanning the gap. The length of the CDR3 is 13 residues. The CDR3 nucleotides read TGCGCCAGCAGCCAGGATACTAATCAGCCCCAGCATTTT. Protein sequence: CASSQDTNQPQHF.

The chain uses TRBV7-2 and TRBJ2-2, with D possibly being TRBD1 (6 bases). V was pared by 6 bases and J by 7 bases, with 12 bases between. CDR3 length: 13 amino acids. The V gene's germline CDR1 is SGHTA and CDR2 FQGNSA. CDR3 residues: CASRLQGFGELFF. CDR3 in DNA: TGTGCCAGCAGGTTGCAGGGGTTCGGGGAGCTGTTTTTT.

This chain connects TRBV18 to TRBJ2-7; 7 bases agree with TRBD2. Trimming took 3 bases from V and 2 from J; bases not matched to a gene: 4. This CDR3 is 14 amino acids long. Per germline, CDR1 KGHSH and CDR2 LQKENI. The CDR3 region is CASSPTSRTYEQYF. The CDR3 nucleotides read TGTGCCAGCTCACCGACTAGCCGGACCTACGAGCAGTACTTC.

The rearrangement joins TRBV9 to TRBJ2-5; no clear D gene. Germline values: CDR1 SGDLS, CDR2 YYNGEE. The ends were cut back, 0 bases at V and 7 bases at J, with 7 bases in the middle. CDR3 length: 12 amino acids. The CDR3 loop is CASSVDPGTQYF. CDR3 DNA sequence: TGTGCCAGCAGCGTAGATCCCGGGACCCAGTACTTC. Variable domain in full (rest from reference TRBV9 and TRBJ2-5): DSGVTQTPKHLITATGQRVTLRCSPRSGDLSVYWYQQSLDQGLQFLIQYYNGEERAKGNILERFSAQQFPDLHSELNLSSLELGDSALYFCASSVDPGTQYFGPGTRLLVL.

In the case of this clone: Distinct nucleotide sequences in the sample also encode this CDR3. The rearrangement links TRBV12-5 to TRBJ1-2; 10 bases are a match to TRBD1. Looked up from germline, CDR1 is LGHNT and CDR2 is FRNRAP. V was clipped by 6 bases and J by 2 bases; unmatched bases: 3. This CDR3 region has 14 residues. The CDR3 protein is CASGGGQGNYGYTF. In DNA, the CDR3 is TGTGCTAGTGGCGGGGGACAGGGGAACTATGGCTACACCTTC. The complete variable domain, with remaining parts taken from reference TRBV12-5 and TRBJ1-2, reads DARVTQTPRHKVTEMGQEVTMRCQPILGHNTVFWYRQTMMQGLELLAYFRNRAPLDDSGMPKDRFSAEMPDATLATLKIQPSEPRDSAVYFCASGGGQGNYGYTFGSGTRLTVV.

The chain uses TRBV15 and TRBJ2-1; D might be TRBD2 (5 bases). Trimming took 5 bases from V and 4 from J, leaving 12 bases between them. CDR3 length: 14 amino acids. Germline V gene sequence: CDR1 LNHNV, CDR2 YYDKDF (reference sequence). CDR3 sequence (DNA): TGTGCCACCAGCTCCGCGGGTGCTTACAATGAGCAGTTCTTC. Protein sequence: CATSSAGAYNEQFF.

V usage is TRBV28 and J usage is TRBJ1-2; no definite D call. With 7 bases removed from V and 2 bases from J, the gap between germline ends came to 11 bases. Germline V gene sequence: CDR1 MDHEN, CDR2 SYDVKM. The CDR3 is 13 amino acids. The DNA for the CDR3 is TGTGCCAGCAATGACGGATACAACTATGGCTACACCTTC. Protein sequence: CASNDGYNYGYTF.

The rearrangement uses TRBV30 and TRBJ1-3, with D uncertain. V was clipped by 3 bases and J by 4 bases, with 10 bases between them. The CDR3 covers 13 residues. Looked up from germline, CDR1 is GTSNPN and CDR2 is SVGIG (reference sequence). The CDR3, as DNA: TGTGCCTGGAGCATGGGGTCGGGAAACACCATATATTTT. Protein sequence: CAWSMGSGNTIYF.

This clone was recorded once. The chain is built from TRBV10-3 and TRBJ2-1, with D unresolved. The V end was cut by 0 bases, the J end by 7 bases, with 19 bases between. Germline CDR1 and CDR2: ENHRY and SYGVKD. There are 17 residues in the CDR3. The CDR3 DNA is TGTGCCATCAGTGAGTCAGGAGCGACTCTTTTTGGGAATGAGCAGTTCTTC. This gives the protein CAISESGATLFGNEQFF.

The chain carries TRBV5-4 and TRBJ1-1; D unclear. This CDR3 has 13 amino acids. The germline CDR1 and CDR2 sequences are SGHNT and YYREEE (reference sequence). Trimming removed 5 bases from V and 1 base from J, with 9 bases in between. The CDR3 loop reads CASRKTQNTEAFF. CDR3 sequence (DNA): TGTGCCAGCAGGAAGACACAGAACACTGAAGCTTTCTTT.

This chain links TRBV18 with TRBJ2-7; 7 positions agree with TRBD2. Germline CDR1 KGHSH, CDR2 LQKENI. J gave up 1 base and V 0 bases, and 9 bases lay outside the gene matches. The CDR3 contains 17 residues. CDR3 nucleotides: TGTGCCAGCTCACCACCCGACCGGGCTAGCGGTTCCTACGAGCAGTACTTC. Amino acids: CASSPPDRASGSYEQYF.

The table lists this clone with a count of one. The chain recombines TRBV28 with TRBJ1-1, with unresolved D. Germline CDR1 reads MDHEN; CDR2 reads SYDVKM. The V gene lost 4 bases and the J gene lost 5 bases, with 14 bases spanning the gap. This CDR3 contains 14 residues. Written as DNA, the CDR3 is TGTGCCAGCAGTTGGTTCGGGGTCGGGACTGAAGCTTTCTTT. It encodes CASSWFGVGTEAFF.

This clone showed up just a few times. The chain carries TRBV11-2 and TRBJ2-7, with D unclear. Trimming stripped 7 bases from V and 0 bases from J, with 16 bases between. The germline CDR1 and CDR2 sequences are SGHAT and FQNNGV. CDR3 length equals 15 residues. This chain's CDR3 is CASTPLYRSSYEQYF. CDR3 coding DNA: TGTGCCAGCACCCCACTCTACCGAAGCTCCTACGAGCAGTACTTC.

The V call is TRBV20-1, the J call TRBJ1-5; D unresolved. Looked up from germline, CDR1 is DFQATT and CDR2 is SNEGSKA (reference sequence). CDR3 length: 11 amino acids. The CDR3 here is CRVSWNQPQHF. The DNA for the CDR3 is TGCAGGGTGAGTTGGAATCAGCCCCAGCATTTT.

In the case of this clone: Germline and junction disagree at one end, which may indicate a read error. The same CDR3 is also encoded by other DNA sequences in this sample. The V and J genes are TRBV7-9 and TRBJ2-7; perhaps TRBD1 as D (5 bases). CDR3 length: 16 residues. Germline V gene data show CDR1 as SEHNR and CDR2 as FQNEAQ (reference sequence). The CDR3, as DNA: TGTGCCAGCAGCTTAGAATATAGCTACAGGCCCTACGAGCAATACTTC. Translated: CASSLEYSYRPYEQYF.

This chain connects TRBV5-1 to TRBJ1-1; no definite D call. Germline-derived CDR1 and CDR2 are SGHRS and YFSETQ. The CDR3 is 15 residues long. Trimming took off 0 bases at V and 1 base at J, with 10 bases between the two ends. CDR3 amino acids: CASSLEPAANTEAFF. For the CDR3, the DNA is TGCGCCAGCAGCTTGGAGCCGGCCGCGAACACTGAAGCTTTCTTT.

This chain joins TRBV5-6 and TRBJ1-3; TRBD1 matches at 10 bases. Looked up from germline, CDR1 is SGHDT and CDR2 is YYEEEE. The CDR3 is made up of 17 amino acids. Trimming took 4 bases from V and 0 from J; bases not matched to a gene: 7. The CDR3 loop reads CASSSRGQGPSGNTIYF. The CDR3 DNA reads TGTGCCAGCAGCAGTAGGGGACAGGGGCCCTCTGGAAACACCATATATTTT.

This sequence joins TRBV7-2 and TRBJ1-1; possibly TRBD1 for D (6 bases). The V gene's germline CDR1 is SGHTA and CDR2 FQGNSA. This CDR3 has 13 amino acids. With 8 bases removed from V and 1 base from J, the gap between germline ends came to 11 bases. CDR3 nucleotides: TGTGCCAGCTGTGTGGGACAGAACACTGAAGCTTTCTTT. It specifies CASCVGQNTEAFF.